This T cell receptor beta chain was observed in a study of T cells in Graves' hyperthyroidism and ophthalmopathy. Points from the study as a whole: The model identified upcoming ophthalmopathy a median approximately 6.4 months ahead of onset.

The V and J ends lost 5 bases and 5 bases, in that order; junction bases with no gene match: 13. Germline CDR1 and CDR2: MGHRA and YSYEKL. The CDR3 length is 16 residues. RNA transcripts provided the source from which TCR beta CDR3 regions were amplified. Using the HTBI primer set, a first-round RT-PCR was run on the TCR CDR3. Via MiXCR, TCRdb re-called the multiplex PCR reads, giving one row per CDR3 protein. The table lists around 290,000 distinct CDR3 sequences, roughly 13% of them singletons. This clonotype has just a few counts. Its antigen is not known. Aged 18 to 65, the patients had hyperthyroidism that was newly diagnosed and had lasted under 2 months.

The origin of this receptor is a woman between 40 and 55 years old with Graves' hyperthyroidism. J is TRBJ2-3 and V is TRBV4-1; 7 nucleotides match TRBD2. Sequencing was performed on blood. DNA for the CDR3: TGCGCCAGCAGCTACGCTGGCGGGAGTGGGCAAGATACGCAGTATTTT. Translated: CASSYAGGSGQDTQYF.